This TCR beta chain was sequenced during a study of T cell repertoires in cytomegalovirus infection. Background on the study: Recently identified HLA-C-restricted and well-studied HLA-B-restricted CMV epitopes were used. The public TCR beta signatures pointed to both CMV infection and matching HLA type. General study points: The ex vivo response was dominated by HLA-C-restricted CMV-specific TCR beta clonotypes. Public TCR beta family frequency separated CMV-and-HLA carriers, including in an independent cohort.

The germline V and J ends were trimmed by 2 bases and 0 bases, with 10 bases remaining between them. This CDR3 has 16 residues. Germline loops: CDR1 MDHEN, CDR2 SYDVKM. On this clonotype itself: The antigen is not known.

TCRdb analysed the reads with MiXCR anew, one entry per CDR3 protein. The sample comprises some 920,000 distinct CDR3 sequences, roughly 30% of which are singletons, and 11% to 15% rests with the top ten. This receptor was obtained from a human donor in good health (CMV status not recorded). Some clones in this sample may be carry-over from other donors' samples. Sequenced here: cultured CD8+ T cells from PBMCs, sampled from culture after CMV antigen stimulation. This chain uses TRBV28 with TRBJ2-2, with D perhaps TRBD2 (5 bases). The CDR3 DNA is TGTGCCAGCAGTTTAGTAGGACTCCCGAACACCGGGGAGCTGTTTTTT. As protein: CASSLVGLPNTGELFF.